Detailed here is one T cell receptor (beta chain). This entry comes from a study of T cells in tuberculosis. The overall study: Sequenced TCRs come from CD1B-GMM tetramer-binding T cells.

Data came from immunoSEQ multiplex PCR; TCRdb stores just in-frame clones and leaves some out. The sample has tens of thousands of clones, roughly 90% seen once; the top ten hold approximately 2%. Findings and limits, study-wide: T cells binding CD1B-GMM tetramer weakly possibly escaped the sort.

Germline lookup yields CDR1 KGHSH and CDR2 LQKENI. V dropped 3 bases and J dropped 4; count of bases not matched to a gene: 9. CDR3 length: 16 residues. Sorting used thawed, overnight-rested PBMC stained with anti-CD3, a viability dye and GMM-loaded CD1B tetramer. C32 glucose monomycolate from Rhodococcus equi was loaded onto the CD1B tetramers. Tetramer-negative cells, around 100,000 per donor, were also sorted. Sequencing used CD1b-GMM tetramer-negative cells sorted from PBMCs. The V and J genes are TRBV18 and TRBJ2-3; 8 bases fit TRBD1. The sequence derives from an adult woman with latent tuberculosis. The CDR3, as DNA: TGTGCCAGCTCACCCACTAGGGACAGGAACTCAGATACGCAGTATTTT. It yields the protein CASSPTRDRNSDTQYF.